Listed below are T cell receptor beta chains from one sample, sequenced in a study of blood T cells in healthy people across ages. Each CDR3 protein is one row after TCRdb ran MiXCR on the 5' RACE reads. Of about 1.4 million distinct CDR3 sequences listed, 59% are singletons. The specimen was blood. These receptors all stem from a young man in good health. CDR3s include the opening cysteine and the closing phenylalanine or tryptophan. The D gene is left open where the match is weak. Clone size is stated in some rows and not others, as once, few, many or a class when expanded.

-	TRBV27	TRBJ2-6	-	CASSSLFVAGHSGANVLTF	TGTGCCAGCAGTTCCCTGTTCGTTGCGGGACACTCTGGGGCCAACGTCCTGACTTTC
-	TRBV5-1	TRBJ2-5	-	CASTHGDKIQETQYF	TGCGCCAGCACCCATGGGGACAAAATTCAAGAGACCCAGTACTTC
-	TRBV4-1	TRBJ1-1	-	CASSPSINTEAFF	TGCGCCAGCAGCCCCTCTATAAACACTGAAGCTTTCTTT
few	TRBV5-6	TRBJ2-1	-	CASSLFENDEQFF	TGTGCCAGCAGCTTGTTCGAGAACGATGAGCAGTTCTTC
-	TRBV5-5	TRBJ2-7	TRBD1	CASRPYRGTYEQYF	TGTGCCAGCAGGCCTTACAGGGGTACCTACGAGCAGTACTTC
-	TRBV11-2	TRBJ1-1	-	CASSVFEGNTEAFF	TGTGCCAGCAGCGTCTTCGAAGGGAACACTGAAGCTTTCTTT
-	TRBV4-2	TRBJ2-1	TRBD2	CASSQDLLAGNNEQFF	TGTGCCAGCAGCCAAGATTTGCTAGCGGGGAACAATGAGCAGTTCTTC
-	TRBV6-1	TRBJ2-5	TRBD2	CASSVIGIAGGRETQYF	TGTGCCAGCAGTGTTATAGGAATAGCGGGAGGTAGGGAGACCCAGTACTTC
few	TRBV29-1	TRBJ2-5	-	CSVEDPGGQETQYF	TGCAGCGTTGAAGATCCCGGCGGTCAAGAGACCCAGTACTTC
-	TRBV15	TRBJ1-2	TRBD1	CATSRPGTGTSDYGYTF	TGTGCCACCAGCAGGCCGGGGACAGGCACCTCTGACTATGGCTACACCTTC
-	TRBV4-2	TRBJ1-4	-	CASSQLFSSGDGEKLFF	TGTGCCAGCAGCCAACTTTTCAGTTCGGGGGACGGTGAAAAACTGTTTTTT
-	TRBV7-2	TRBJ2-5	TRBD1	CASSLQTGSQETQYF	TGTGCCAGCAGCCTACAGACAGGGTCTCAAGAGACCCAGTACTTC
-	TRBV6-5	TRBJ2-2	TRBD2	CASSYSGGRNTGELFF	TGTGCCAGCAGTTACTCAGGCGGGAGGAACACCGGGGAGCTGTTTTTT
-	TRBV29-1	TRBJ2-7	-	CSVVGILSSYEQYF	TGCAGCGTTGTAGGCATACTAAGCTCCTACGAGCAGTACTTC
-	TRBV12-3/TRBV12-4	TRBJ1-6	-	CASSPGFNSPLHF	TGTGCCAGCAGTCCTGGGTTCAATTCACCCCTCCACTTT
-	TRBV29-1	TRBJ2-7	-	CSAGDTSYEQYF	TGCAGCGCTGGGGACACTAGCTACGAGCAGTACTTC
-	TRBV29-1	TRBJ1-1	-	CSVGGSTEAFF	TGCAGCGTTGGGGGTAGCACTGAAGCTTTCTTT
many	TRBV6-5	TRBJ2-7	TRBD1	CASSSGQAAYEQYF	TGTGCCAGCAGTTCGGGACAGGCTGCCTACGAGCAGTACTTC
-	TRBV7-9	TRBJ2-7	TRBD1	CASSTLDRVSYEQYF	TGTGCCAGCAGCACCTTGGACAGGGTCTCCTACGAGCAGTACTTC
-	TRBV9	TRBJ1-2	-	CASSTAGHWGSYGYTF	TGTGCCAGCAGCACAGCGGGCCACTGGGGATCCTATGGCTACACCTTC
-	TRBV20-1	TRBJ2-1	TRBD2	CSALTSGGPLDNEQFF	TGCAGTGCCTTAACTAGCGGGGGGCCTCTCGACAATGAGCAGTTCTTC
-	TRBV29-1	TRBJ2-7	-	CSVGGTSYKQYF	TGCAGCGTTGGTGGGACCTCCTACAAGCAGTACTTC
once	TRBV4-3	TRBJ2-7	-	CASSHLLGPSSYEQYF	TGCGCCAGCAGCCATCTCCTGGGGCCCTCCTCCTACGAGCAGTACTTC
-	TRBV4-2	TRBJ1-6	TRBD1	CASSHDRDSQPSPLHF	TGTGCCAGCAGCCACGACCGGGACAGCCAACCCTCACCCCTCCACTTT